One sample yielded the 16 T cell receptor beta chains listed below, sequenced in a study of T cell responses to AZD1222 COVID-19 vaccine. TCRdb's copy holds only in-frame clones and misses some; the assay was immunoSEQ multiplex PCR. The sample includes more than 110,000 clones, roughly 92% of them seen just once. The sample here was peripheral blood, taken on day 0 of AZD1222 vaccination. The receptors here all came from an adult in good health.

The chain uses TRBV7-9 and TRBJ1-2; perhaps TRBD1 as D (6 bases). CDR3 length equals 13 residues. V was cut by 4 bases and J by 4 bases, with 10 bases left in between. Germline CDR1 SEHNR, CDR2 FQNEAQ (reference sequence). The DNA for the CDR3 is TGTGCCAGCAGCTCAACAGGGTTCTATGGCTACACCTTC. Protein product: CASSSTGFYGYTF.

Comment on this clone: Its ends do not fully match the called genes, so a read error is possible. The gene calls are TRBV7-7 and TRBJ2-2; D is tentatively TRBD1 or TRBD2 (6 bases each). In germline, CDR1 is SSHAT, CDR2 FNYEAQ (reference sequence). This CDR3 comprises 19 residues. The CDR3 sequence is CASSATARGNRAETGELFF. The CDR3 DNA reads TGTGCTAGCAGCGCGACCGCCCGGGGGAACAGGGCGGAGACCGGGGAGCTGTTTTTT.

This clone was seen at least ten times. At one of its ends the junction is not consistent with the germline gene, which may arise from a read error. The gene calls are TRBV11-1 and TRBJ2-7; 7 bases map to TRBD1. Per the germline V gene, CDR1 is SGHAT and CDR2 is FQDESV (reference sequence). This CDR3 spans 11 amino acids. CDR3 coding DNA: TGTGCCAGCAGCTTAGGGGGACAGCCTGACTTC. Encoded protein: CASSLGGQPDF.

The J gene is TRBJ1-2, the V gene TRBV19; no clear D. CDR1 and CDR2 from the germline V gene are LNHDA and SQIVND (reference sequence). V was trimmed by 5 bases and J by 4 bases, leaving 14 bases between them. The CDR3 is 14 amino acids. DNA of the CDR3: TGTGCCAGTAGTGAGGCGGATCTGGTCTATGGCTACACCTTC. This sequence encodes CASSEADLVYGYTF.

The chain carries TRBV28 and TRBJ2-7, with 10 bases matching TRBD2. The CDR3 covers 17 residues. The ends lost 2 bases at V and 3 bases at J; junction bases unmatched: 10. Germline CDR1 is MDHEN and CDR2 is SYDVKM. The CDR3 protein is CASSLTGWTSGDYEQYF. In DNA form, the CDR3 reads TGTGCCAGCAGTTTAACCGGTTGGACTAGCGGCGACTACGAGCAGTACTTC.

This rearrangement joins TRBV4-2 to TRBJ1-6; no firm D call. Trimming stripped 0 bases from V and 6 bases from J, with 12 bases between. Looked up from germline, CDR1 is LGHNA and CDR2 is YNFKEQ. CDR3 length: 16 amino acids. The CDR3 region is CASSQDALTRNSPLHF. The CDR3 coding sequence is TGTGCCAGCAGCCAAGATGCACTAACACGTAATTCACCCCTCCACTTT.

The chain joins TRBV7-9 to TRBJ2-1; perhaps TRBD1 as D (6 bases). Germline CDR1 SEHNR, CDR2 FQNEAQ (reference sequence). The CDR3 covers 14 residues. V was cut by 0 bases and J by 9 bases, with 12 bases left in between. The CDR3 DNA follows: TGTGCCAGCAGCTTAGCCACAGGGATCCCTGAGCAGTTCTTC. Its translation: CASSLATGIPEQFF.

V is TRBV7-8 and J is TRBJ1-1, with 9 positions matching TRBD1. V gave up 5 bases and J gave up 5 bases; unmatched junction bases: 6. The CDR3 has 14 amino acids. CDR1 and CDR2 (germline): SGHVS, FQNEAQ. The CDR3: CASSPMGQGTEAFF. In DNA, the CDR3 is TGTGCCAGCAGCCCGATGGGACAGGGAACTGAAGCTTTCTTT.

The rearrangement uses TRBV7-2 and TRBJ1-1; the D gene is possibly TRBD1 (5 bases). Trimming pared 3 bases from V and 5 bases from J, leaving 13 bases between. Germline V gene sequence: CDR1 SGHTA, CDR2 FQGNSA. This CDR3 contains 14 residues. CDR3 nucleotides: TGTGCCAGCAGCTTTTGGGGCCAGAATACTGAAGCTTTCTTT. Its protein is CASSFWGQNTEAFF.

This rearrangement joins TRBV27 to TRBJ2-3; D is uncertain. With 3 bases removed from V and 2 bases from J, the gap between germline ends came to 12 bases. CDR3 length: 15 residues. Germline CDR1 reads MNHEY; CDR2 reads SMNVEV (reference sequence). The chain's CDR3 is CASSFRSGSTDTQYF. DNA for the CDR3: TGTGCCAGCAGTTTCCGCTCCGGGTCCACAGATACGCAGTATTTT.

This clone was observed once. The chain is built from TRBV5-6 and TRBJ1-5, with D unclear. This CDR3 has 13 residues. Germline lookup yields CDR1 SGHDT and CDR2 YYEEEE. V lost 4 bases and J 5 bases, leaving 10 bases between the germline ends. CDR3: CASSEDRDQPQHF. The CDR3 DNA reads TGTGCCAGCAGCGAGGACCGAGATCAGCCCCAGCATTTT.

CDR3 amino acids: CASSQGPGPTSGNEQFF. In DNA form, the CDR3 reads TGTGCCAGCAGCCAAGGTCCGGGACCTACCTCGGGGAATGAGCAGTTCTTC. This chain links TRBV3-1 (or the pseudogene TRBV3-2) with TRBJ2-1; D is tentatively TRBD1 or TRBD2 (5 bases each). Germline values: CDR1 LGHDT, CDR2 YNNKEL (reference sequence). Trimming shortened V by 1 base and J by 7 bases, and 20 bases separated the two germline ends. The CDR3 is made up of 17 amino acids.

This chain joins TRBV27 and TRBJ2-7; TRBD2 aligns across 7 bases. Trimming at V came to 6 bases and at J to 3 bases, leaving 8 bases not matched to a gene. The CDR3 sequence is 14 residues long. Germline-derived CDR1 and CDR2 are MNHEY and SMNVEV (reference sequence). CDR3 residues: CASRAGLNHYEQYF. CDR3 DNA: TGTGCCAGCAGGGCGGGACTAAACCACTACGAGCAGTACTTC.

CDR3 nucleotides: TGTGCCAGCAGTTTTTTGGGAGGAAACACCATATATTTT. Translated, it gives CASSFLGGNTIYF. The chain employs TRBV28 and TRBJ1-3; D not resolved. This CDR3 comprises 13 residues. Germline-derived CDR1 and CDR2 are MDHEN and SYDVKM. The V gene lost 3 bases and the J gene lost 4 bases, with 7 bases spanning the gap. The variable domain in full, with the rest retrieved from reference TRBV28 and TRBJ1-3, is DVKVTQSSRYLVKRTGEKVFLECVQDMDHENMFWYRQDPGLGLRLIYFSYDVKMKEKGDIPEGYSVSREKKERFSLILESASTNQTSMYLCASSFLGGNTIYFGEGSWLTVV.

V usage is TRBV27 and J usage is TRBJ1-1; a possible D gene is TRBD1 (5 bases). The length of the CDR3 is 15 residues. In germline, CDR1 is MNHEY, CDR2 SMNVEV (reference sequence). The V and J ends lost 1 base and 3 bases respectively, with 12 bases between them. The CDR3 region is CASSLLGTADTEAFF. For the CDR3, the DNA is TGTGCCAGCAGTTTATTGGGGACGGCAGACACTGAAGCTTTCTTT.

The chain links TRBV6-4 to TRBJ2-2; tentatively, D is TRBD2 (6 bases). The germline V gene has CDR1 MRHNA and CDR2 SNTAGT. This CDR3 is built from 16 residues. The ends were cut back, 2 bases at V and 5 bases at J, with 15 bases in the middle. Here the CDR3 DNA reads TGTGCCAGCAGTGACCCGCGGGGATTCGGAACCGGGGAGCTGTTTTTT. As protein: CASSDPRGFGTGELFF.